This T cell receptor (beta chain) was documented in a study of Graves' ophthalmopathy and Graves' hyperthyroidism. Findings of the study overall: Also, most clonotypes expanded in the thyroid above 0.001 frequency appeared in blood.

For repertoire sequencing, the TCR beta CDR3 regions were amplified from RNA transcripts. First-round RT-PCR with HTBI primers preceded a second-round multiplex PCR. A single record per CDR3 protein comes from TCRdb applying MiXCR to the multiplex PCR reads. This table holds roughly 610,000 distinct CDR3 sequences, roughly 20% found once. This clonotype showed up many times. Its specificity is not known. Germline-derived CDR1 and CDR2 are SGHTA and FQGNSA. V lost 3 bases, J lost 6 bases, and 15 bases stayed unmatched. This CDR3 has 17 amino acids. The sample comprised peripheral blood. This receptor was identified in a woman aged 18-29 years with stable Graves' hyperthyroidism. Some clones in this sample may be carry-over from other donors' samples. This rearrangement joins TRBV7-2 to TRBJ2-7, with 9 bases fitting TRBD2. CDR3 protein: CASSFATPGTSFGEQYF. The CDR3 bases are TGTGCCAGCAGCTTTGCCACCCCCGGGACTAGCTTTGGCGAGCAGTACTTC.